One and the same sample provided the 15 T cell receptor beta chains below, sequenced in a study of blood T cells in healthy people across ages. Sample-barcoded 5' priming and a J-beta primer mix drove a second PCR of roughly 7 to 11 cycles. TCRdb re-called the 5' RACE reads through MiXCR, storing one row per CDR3 protein. The sample includes around 1.5 million distinct CDR3 sequences, approximately 59% of them seen just once. The sample taken for sequencing was blood. The receptor source for this set is a man younger than 30 in good health.

The V call is TRBV18, the J call TRBJ2-3; TRBD2 matches at 10 bases. The CDR3 is made up of 15 amino acids. The V gene end was trimmed by 0 bases and the J gene end by 5 bases; junction bases not matched to a gene: 2. Germline V gene lookup returns CDR1 KGHSH and CDR2 LQKENI. CDR3 amino acids: CASSPPSSGRDTQYF. Written as DNA, the CDR3 is TGTGCCAGCTCACCACCCTCTAGCGGGAGAGATACGCAGTATTTT.

The V call is TRBV7-9, the J call TRBJ2-5; 7 nucleotides agree with TRBD1. With V trimmed by 5 bases and J by 11 bases, 17 bases remained unmatched. CDR1 is SEHNR, CDR2 FQNEAQ, per germline (reference sequence). The CDR3 has 15 amino acids. The DNA of the CDR3 is TGTGCCAGCAGCGTCAGACAGGGTGTCTACAATGAGCAGTACTTC. Amino acids: CASSVRQGVYNEQYF.

The rearrangement links TRBV7-9 to TRBJ2-4; 7 positions agree with TRBD1. Per germline, CDR1 SEHNR and CDR2 FQNEAQ (reference sequence). This CDR3 contains 15 residues. V shed 5 bases, J shed 15 bases, and the junction held 19 bases outside the gene matches. The CDR3 DNA sequence: TGTGCCAGCAGCCCCGCACAGGGGTCAACCTACGAGCGGTACTTC. This sequence encodes CASSPAQGSTYERYF. The full variable domain, its missing parts supplied by reference TRBV7-9 and TRBJ2-4, is DTGVSQNPRHKITKRGQNVTFRCDPISEHNRLYWYRQTLGQGPEFLTYFQNEAQLEKSRLLSDRFSAERPKGSFSTLEIQRTEQGDSAMYLCASSPAQGSTYERYFGAGTRLSVL.

V and J are TRBV4-3 and TRBJ2-3, with a tentative D call TRBD1 (5 bases). Germline V lookup: CDR1 LGHNA, CDR2 YSLEER. This CDR3 is 17 amino acids long. Trimming pared 0 bases from V and 5 bases from J, leaving 18 bases between. The CDR3 coding sequence is TGCGCCAGCAGCCAAGATGAAGGGGCCCCGACGAAAGATACGCAGTATTTT. Amino acid sequence: CASSQDEGAPTKDTQYF.

This clonotype was counted between two and nine times. Here the CDR3 DNA reads TGCAGCGTGACAAAATCCGGGGAGCTGTTTTTT. It encodes CSVTKSGELFF. The rearrangement links TRBV29-1 to TRBJ2-2, with D hard to call. The CDR3 runs 11 residues. The germline V and J ends were trimmed by 6 bases and 6 bases, with 8 bases remaining between them. From germline, CDR1 is SQVTM and CDR2 ANQGSEA.

This clonotype was counted a few times. The chain joins TRBV9 to TRBJ1-2; D is perhaps TRBD1 (5 bases). There are 14 residues in the CDR3. Trimming left V 0 bases short and J 8 bases short, with 14 bases between. Germline CDR1 reads SGDLS; CDR2 reads YYNGEE. The CDR3 DNA reads as TGTGCCAGCAGCGTAGAAGCAGGGCTCAGCGGCTACACCTTC. This gives the protein CASSVEAGLSGYTF. Drawing the rest from reference TRBV9 and TRBJ1-2, the complete variable domain is DSGVTQTPKHLITATGQRVTLRCSPRSGDLSVYWYQQSLDQGLQFLIQYYNGEERAKGNILERFSAQQFPDLHSELNLSSLELGDSALYFCASSVEAGLSGYTFGSGTRLTVV.

This rearrangement joins TRBV15 to TRBJ2-1; D gene unclear. Trimming removed 0 bases from V and 0 bases from J, with 6 bases in between. CDR1 and CDR2 from the germline V gene are LNHNV and YYDKDF (reference sequence). This CDR3 spans 15 amino acids. The CDR3 coding sequence is TGTGCCACCAGCAGAGAAACGAGCTCCTACAATGAGCAGTTCTTC. It specifies CATSRETSSYNEQFF.

In its sample, this clonotype was seen a few times. The gene calls are TRBV4-1 and TRBJ1-2, with TRBD1 matching 9 bases. CDR3 size: 16 residues. The germline V gene has CDR1 MGHRA and CDR2 YSYEKL. The V and J ends lost 0 bases and 1 base, in that order; junction bases with no gene match: 3. CDR3 coding DNA: TGCGCCAGCAGCCAAGAGGGACAGGGCCTTAACTATGGCTACACCTTC. Protein product: CASSQEGQGLNYGYTF.

This clonotype was detected a few times. The V gene is TRBV6-2 or TRBV6-3, the J gene TRBJ2-7; D gene unclear. The CDR3 covers 14 residues. Deletions cut 2 bases from V and 2 bases from J, with 10 bases between. Germline CDR1 reads MNHEY; CDR2 reads SVGEGT. The CDR3 loop is CASSYRQAPYEQYF. CDR3 DNA: TGTGCCAGCAGTTACCGGCAAGCTCCCTACGAGCAGTACTTC.

This clonotype was observed a few times. This chain uses TRBV4-3 with TRBJ2-2; TRBD1 matches at 7 bases. With 1 base clipped from V and 1 base from J, the junction kept 9 bases outside the gene matches. The CDR3 runs 18 residues. CDR1 LGHNA and CDR2 YSLEER come from the germline V gene. The CDR3 DNA follows: TGCGCCAGCAGCCAAGGAGCCTCATGGACAGGGAACACCGGGGAGCTGTTTTTT. Its protein is CASSQGASWTGNTGELFF.

The chain joins TRBV7-9 to TRBJ2-3; D unresolved. V was pared by 1 base and J by 6 bases, with 17 bases between. Germline CDR1 is SEHNR and CDR2 is FQNEAQ (reference sequence). The CDR3 spans 16 residues. The CDR3 loop reads CASSLGAAPPMDTQYF. CDR3 nucleotides: TGTGCCAGCAGCTTAGGAGCAGCCCCCCCTATGGATACGCAGTATTTT.

This clonotype was counted only a few times. The chain recombines TRBV4-2 with TRBJ2-2; TRBD2 matches at 7 bases. Germline V gene lookup returns CDR1 LGHNA and CDR2 YNFKEQ. Unmatched junction bases numbered 8, after V lost 1 base and J lost 6 bases. This CDR3 comprises 16 residues. In DNA, the CDR3 is TGTGCCAGCAGCCAAGTACCCGGGACTAAGGCCGGGGAGCTGTTTTTT. Translation gives CASSQVPGTKAGELFF.

The gene calls are TRBV12-3 or TRBV12-4 and TRBJ2-7; the D gene could be TRBD1 or TRBD2 (5 bases each). The CDR3 extends over 14 amino acids. Trimming cost V 5 bases and J 2 bases, with 13 bases left between them. The CDR3 sequence is CASSPPGPTYEQYF. Here the CDR3 DNA reads TGTGCCAGCAGTCCACCGGGACCTACCTACGAGCAGTACTTC.

The chain combines TRBV7-9 with TRBJ2-1; 13 bases fit TRBD2. CDR3 length: 16 amino acids. Germline V CDR1 and CDR2: SEHNR, FQNEAQ (reference sequence). The V and J ends lost 4 bases and 6 bases, in that order; junction bases with no gene match: 6. This CDR3 is CASSYLGLAGVNEQFF. CDR3 bases: TGTGCCAGCAGCTACCTCGGACTAGCGGGAGTCAATGAGCAGTTCTTC.

The rearrangement uses TRBV6-2 or TRBV6-3 and TRBJ2-3; TRBD1 or TRBD2 may be the D gene (6 bases each). V lost 0 bases, J lost 3 bases, and 19 bases lay in between. Germline CDR1 and CDR2: MNHEY and SVGEGT. The CDR3 covers 18 residues. Here the CDR3 DNA reads TGTGCCAGCAGTTACTCTCTCGGGTCGGGGGCCGTGACAGATACGCAGTATTTT. It translates to CASSYSLGSGAVTDTQYF.